This TCR beta chain was captured in a study of shared clonotypes between healthy human individuals. Turning to the study itself: A couple of women and a few men aged 18 to 49 made up the donors. Broader study findings: Sampling was confined to blood; repertoires within tissues likely differ. Some clonotypes were shared by all four sorted-subset donors, while others were not shared. The non-shared ones had lower generation probabilities than the shared ones.

Of note for this clone: The antigen remains undetermined.

Naive CD8 cells lacked CD45RO, underwent positive selection for CCR7 and left out terminally differentiated effector memory CD45RA+ cells. The J segment lost 1 base and the V segment lost 3 bases, leaving 3 bases of the junction unmatched. The V gene's germline CDR1 is LNHDA and CDR2 SQIVND (reference sequence). The CDR3 runs 14 residues. The table came from immunoSEQ multiplex PCR; TCRdb's copy has only in-frame clones and leaves some out. The profile covers 2 million to 2.5 million clones, with approximately 94% appearing a single time and around 1.1% taken by the ten largest. Sequencing was done on a sample of naive CD8+ T cells sorted from blood. The rearrangement links TRBV19 to TRBJ2-7; 7 bases are shared with TRBD1. The clonotype comes from a man aged 18 to 29 in good health. The CDR3 coding sequence is TGTGCCAGTAGTATTAGGGACAGATCCTACGAGCAGTACTTC. It yields the protein CASSIRDRSYEQYF.